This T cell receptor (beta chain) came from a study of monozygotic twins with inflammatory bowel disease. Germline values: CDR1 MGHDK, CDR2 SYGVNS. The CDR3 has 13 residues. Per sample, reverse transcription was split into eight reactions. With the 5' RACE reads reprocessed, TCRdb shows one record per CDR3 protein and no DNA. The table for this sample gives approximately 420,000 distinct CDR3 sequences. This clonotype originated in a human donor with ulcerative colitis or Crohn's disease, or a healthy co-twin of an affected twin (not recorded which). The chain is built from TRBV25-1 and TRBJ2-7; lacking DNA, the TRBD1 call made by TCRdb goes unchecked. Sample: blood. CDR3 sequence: CASSRGQFYEQYF.